This T cell receptor beta chain derives from a study of blood T cell repertoires in COVID-19. Study information: The analysed material was cDNA or gDNA that came from T cells, B-cell-depleted T cells, or PBMCs.

With V trimmed by 0 bases and J by 4 bases, 7 bases remained unmatched. The CDR3 sequence is 16 residues long. The germline V gene encodes CDR1 SGHTA and CDR2 FQGNSA. This table comes from immunoSEQ multiplex PCR, and its TCRdb copy is limited to in-frame clones, with some not included. The table records 200,000 to 250,000 clones, over 75% of them present only once. Researchers sorted participants into cohorts using their self-reported clinical history. The V and J genes are TRBV7-2 and TRBJ2-7, with 9 nucleotides matching TRBD1. The receptor was isolated from an older woman who had recovered from COVID-19. Sequenced material: PBMCs or T cells enriched from blood (not recorded which). As DNA, the CDR3 is TGTGCCAGCAGCTTAGCGGGGGGACAGGGTGGGTACGAGCAGTACTTC. Translating gives CASSLAGGQGGYEQYF.